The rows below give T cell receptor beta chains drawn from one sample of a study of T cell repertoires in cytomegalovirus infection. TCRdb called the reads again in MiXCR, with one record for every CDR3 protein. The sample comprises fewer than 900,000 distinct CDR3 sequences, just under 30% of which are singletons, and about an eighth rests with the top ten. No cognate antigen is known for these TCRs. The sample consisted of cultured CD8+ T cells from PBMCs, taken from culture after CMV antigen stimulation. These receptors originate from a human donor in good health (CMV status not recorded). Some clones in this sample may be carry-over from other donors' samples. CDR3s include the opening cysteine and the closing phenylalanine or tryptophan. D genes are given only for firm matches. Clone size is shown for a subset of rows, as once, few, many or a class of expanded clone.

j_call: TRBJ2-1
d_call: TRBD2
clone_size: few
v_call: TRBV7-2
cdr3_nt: TGTGCCAGCAGCTCCAGCGGGGATTTCTACAATGAGCAGTTCTTC
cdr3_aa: CASSSSGDFYNEQFF

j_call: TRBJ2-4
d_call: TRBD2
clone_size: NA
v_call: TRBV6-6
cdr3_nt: TGTGCCAGCAGTTACTTGTCTAGCGGGGCACTAGCCAAAAACATTCAGTACTTC
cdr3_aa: CASSYLSSGALAKNIQYF

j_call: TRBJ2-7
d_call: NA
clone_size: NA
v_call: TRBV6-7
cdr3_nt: TGTGCCAGCAGTTACTCCCCGAGAAAGCCAATATACCTGGGGTCCTACGAGCAGTACTTC
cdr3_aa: CASSYSPRKPIYLGSYEQYF

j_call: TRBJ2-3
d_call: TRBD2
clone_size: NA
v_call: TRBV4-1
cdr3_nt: TGCGCCAGCAGCCACCCTAGCGGGGGGGCTTCAGATACGCAGTATTTT
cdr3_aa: CASSHPSGGASDTQYF

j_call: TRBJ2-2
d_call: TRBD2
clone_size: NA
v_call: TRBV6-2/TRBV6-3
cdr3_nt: TGTGCCAGCAACCTAGCGGGGGGGCTCCTCCAATCCACCGGGGAGCTGTTTTTT
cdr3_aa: CASNLAGGLLQSTGELFF

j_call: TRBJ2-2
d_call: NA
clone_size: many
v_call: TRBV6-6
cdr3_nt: TGTGCCACCATAGACCAGAACACCGGGGAGCTGTTTTTT
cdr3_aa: CATIDQNTGELFF

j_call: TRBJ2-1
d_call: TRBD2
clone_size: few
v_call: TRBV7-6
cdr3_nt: TGTGCCAGCAGCCAAGCGGGGGGGCGGACTGAGCAGTTCTTC
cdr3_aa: CASSQAGGRTEQFF

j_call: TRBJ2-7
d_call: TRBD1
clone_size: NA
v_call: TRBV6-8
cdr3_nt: TGTGCCAGCAAAGACGACAGGGGGTACTACGAGCAGTACTTC
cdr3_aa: CASKDDRGYYEQYF

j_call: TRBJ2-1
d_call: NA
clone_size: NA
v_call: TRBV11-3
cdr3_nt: TGTGCCAGCAGCGCCAGGTCGTCCAATGAGCAGTTCTTC
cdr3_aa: CASSARSSNEQFF

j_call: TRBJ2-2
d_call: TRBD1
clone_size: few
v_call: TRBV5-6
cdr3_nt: TGTGCCAGCAGCTGGGGACAGTCGCTTGGGGAGCTGTTTTTT
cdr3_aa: CASSWGQSLGELFF

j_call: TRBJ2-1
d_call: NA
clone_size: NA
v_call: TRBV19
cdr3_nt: TGTGCCAGTACTGGCTCATGGGGCTATCTGTACAATGAGCAGTTCTTC
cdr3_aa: CASTGSWGYLYNEQFF

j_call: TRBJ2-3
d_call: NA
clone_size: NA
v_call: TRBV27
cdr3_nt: TGTGCCAGCAGTTTAAGTTCCTACTCTAGCACAGATACGCAGTATTTT
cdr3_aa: CASSLSSYSSTDTQYF

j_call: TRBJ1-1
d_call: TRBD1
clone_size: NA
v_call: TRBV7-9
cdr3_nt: TGTGCCAGCAGCTCGGACAGGGCATCTAGGGAAGCTTTCTTT
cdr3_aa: CASSSDRASREAFF

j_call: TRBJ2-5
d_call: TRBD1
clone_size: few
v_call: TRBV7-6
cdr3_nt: TGTGCCAGCAGCTCCCGGGACAGAGACCAAGAGACCCAGTACTTC
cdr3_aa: CASSSRDRDQETQYF

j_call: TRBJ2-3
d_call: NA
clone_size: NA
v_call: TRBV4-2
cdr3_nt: TGTGCCAGCAGCCAGTCTTGGACTGGTTTCACAGATACGCAGTATTTT
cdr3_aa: CASSQSWTGFTDTQYF

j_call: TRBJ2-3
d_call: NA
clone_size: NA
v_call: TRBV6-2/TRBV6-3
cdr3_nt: TGTGCCAGCACTGATAGGGCCAGGGCAGATACGCAGTATTTT
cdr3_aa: CASTDRARADTQYF

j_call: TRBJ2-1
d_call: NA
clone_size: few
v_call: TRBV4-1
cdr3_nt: TGCGCCAGCAGCCAAGATCCCCCCGATGAGCAGTTCTTC
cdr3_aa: CASSQDPPDEQFF

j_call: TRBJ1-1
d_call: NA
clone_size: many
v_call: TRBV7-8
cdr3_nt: TGTGCCAGCAGCTTAGCGGGACTGGAGAACACTGAAGCTTTCTTT
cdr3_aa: CASSLAGLENTEAFF

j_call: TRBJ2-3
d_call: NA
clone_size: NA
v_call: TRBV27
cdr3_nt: TGTGCCAGCAGTTTGTTGCCCCCCGGAACGAGGTATTTT
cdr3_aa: CASSLLPPGTRYF

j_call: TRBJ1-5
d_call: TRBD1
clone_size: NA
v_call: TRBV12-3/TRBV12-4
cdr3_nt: TGTGCCAGCAGTTTTTCGACAGGGGTGGGCCAGCCCCAGCATTTT
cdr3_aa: CASSFSTGVGQPQHF

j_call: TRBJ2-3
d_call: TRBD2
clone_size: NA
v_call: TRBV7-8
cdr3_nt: TGTGCCAGCAGCTTAGCGCCCAGCGGGGGGGCCGTAGGGATAGAGACAGATACGCAGTATTTT
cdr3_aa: CASSLAPSGGAVGIETDTQYF

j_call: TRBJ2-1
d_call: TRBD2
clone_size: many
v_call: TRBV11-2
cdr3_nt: TGTGCCAGCAGGGGAGCGGGGATCCTTGGGAATGAGCAGTTCTTC
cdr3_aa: CASRGAGILGNEQFF